The sequence of this T cell receptor beta chain was determined in a study of T cells in Graves' hyperthyroidism and ophthalmopathy. Points from the study as a whole: It was a median 6.5 months before onset that the model predicted ophthalmopathy. Most thyroid clonotypes with frequency above 0.001 were detected in blood.

This clonotype was counted ten times or more. Its target is unknown. The V segment lost 1 base and the J segment 4 bases; nucleotides outside the gene matches: 9. The CDR3 contains 16 residues. Germline V CDR1 and CDR2: SGHTA, FQGNSA. Exclusion criteria comprised uncontrolled infection, other autoimmune disease, pregnancy or lactation. Amplification targeted TCR beta CDR3 regions from RNA transcripts. The primer set for the first-round RT-PCR of the TCR CDR3 was HTBI. MiXCR, applied by TCRdb to the multiplex PCR reads, yields one record per CDR3 protein. The sample has over 200,000 distinct CDR3 sequences, under 20% seen once.

The TCR originated in a man between 50 and 59 years old with Graves' hyperthyroidism. The V and J genes are TRBV7-2 and TRBJ2-5, with TRBD2 matching over 7 bases. Sequencing was performed on blood. This CDR3 reads CASSLGRQRGRETQYF. DNA of the CDR3: TGTGCCAGCAGCTTAGGTCGGCAGCGGGGTCGAGAGACCCAGTACTTC.